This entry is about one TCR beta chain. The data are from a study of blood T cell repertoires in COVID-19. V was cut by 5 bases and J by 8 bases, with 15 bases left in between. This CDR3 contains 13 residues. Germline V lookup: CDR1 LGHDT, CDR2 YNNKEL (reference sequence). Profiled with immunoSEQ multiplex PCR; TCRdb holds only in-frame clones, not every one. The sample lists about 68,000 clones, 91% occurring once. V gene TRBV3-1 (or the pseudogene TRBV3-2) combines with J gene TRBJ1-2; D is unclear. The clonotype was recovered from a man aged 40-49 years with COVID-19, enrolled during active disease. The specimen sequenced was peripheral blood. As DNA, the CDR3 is TGTGCCAGCAGCGCGGGCTATGGGAGCGGCTACACCTTC. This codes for CASSAGYGSGYTF.